The 5 T cell receptor beta chains below were found in one sample sequenced in a study of T cells after yellow fever vaccination. Each CDR3 protein is one row after TCRdb ran MiXCR on the 5' RACE reads. The sample carries fewer than 350,000 distinct CDR3 sequences, 8.5% to 9% recorded once. The source material was PBMCs, sampled on the day of the first yellow fever vaccination. These receptors all stem from a man between 18 and 29 years old who received the YFV17D yellow fever vaccine.

This clonotype was seen at least ten times. V usage is TRBV6-6 and J usage is TRBJ2-2, with a tentative D call TRBD2 (5 bases). Germline V gives CDR1 MNHNY, CDR2 SVGAGI (reference sequence). V lost 6 bases and J lost 4, with 9 bases in between. This CDR3 has 13 residues. The CDR3 DNA follows: TGTGCCAGCAGCTCCAGCGGCACCGGGGAGCTGTTTTTT. Its translation: CASSSSGTGELFF.

The chain carries TRBV6-1 and TRBJ2-3, with D perhaps TRBD1 or TRBD2 (5 bases each). The germline CDR1 and CDR2 sequences are MNHNS and SASEGT. The CDR3 is made up of 15 amino acids. V lost 6 bases, J lost 2 bases, and 15 bases lay in between. CDR3 sequence: CASSPGAGTTDTQYF. In nucleotides, the CDR3 is TGTGCCAGCAGCCCCGGGGCAGGCACCACAGATACGCAGTATTTT.

This clonotype was recorded at least ten times. The J gene is TRBJ1-1, the V gene TRBV7-7; D not certain. This CDR3 is 13 amino acids long. V lost 2 bases and J 1 base, leaving 5 bases between the germline ends. Germline V gene lookup returns CDR1 SSHAT and CDR2 FNYEAQ (reference sequence). CDR3 sequence reads: CASSLKQNTEAFF. The CDR3 nucleotides read TGTGCCAGCAGCTTAAAGCAGAACACTGAAGCTTTCTTT. The full variable domain, rest sourced from reference TRBV7-7 and TRBJ1-1, is GAGVSQSPRYKVTKRGQDVTLRCDPISSHATLYWYQQALGQGPEFLTYFNYEAQPDKSGLPSDRFSAERPEGSISTLTIQRTEQRDSAMYRCASSLKQNTEAFFGQGTRLTVV.

In this sample, this clonotype turned up a few times. This chain connects TRBV27 to TRBJ2-1; D is unresolved. The CDR3 loop spans 16 amino acids. Germline-derived CDR1 and CDR2 are MNHEY and SMNVEV (reference sequence). The V end lost 2 bases, the J end lost 0 bases, and 11 bases lay between the germline ends. CDR3 DNA sequence: TGTGCCAGCAGTTTAGTCGGGCTCAGCTCCTACAATGAGCAGTTCTTC. Amino acids: CASSLVGLSSYNEQFF.

The V gene is TRBV7-2, the J gene TRBJ2-2; D is undetermined. Germline V gene data show CDR1 as SGHTA and CDR2 as FQGNSA. The CDR3 has 13 amino acids. Trimming left V 5 bases short and J 6 bases short, with 10 bases between. The CDR3 reads CASSPSKAGELFF. Written as DNA, the CDR3 is TGTGCCAGCAGCCCATCCAAGGCCGGGGAGCTGTTTTTT.